This T cell receptor beta chain stems from a study of blood T cell repertoires in COVID-19. CDR1 and CDR2 (germline): KGHSH, LQKENI. The CDR3 sequence is 14 residues long. V was pared by 1 base and J by 9 bases, with 13 bases between. Sequenced by immunoSEQ multiplex PCR; TCRdb stores in-frame clones only, minus some. The table includes 200,000 to 250,000 clones, 80% to 85% detected once. The sample consisted of peripheral blood. The receptor's source is an elderly woman with active or convalescent COVID-19. This chain links TRBV18 with TRBJ2-1, with D possibly TRBD1 on 6 matching bases. In nucleotides, the CDR3 is TGTGCCAGCTCACCACTCACAGGGTCCCCTGAGCAGTTCTTC. This sequence encodes CASSPLTGSPEQFF.